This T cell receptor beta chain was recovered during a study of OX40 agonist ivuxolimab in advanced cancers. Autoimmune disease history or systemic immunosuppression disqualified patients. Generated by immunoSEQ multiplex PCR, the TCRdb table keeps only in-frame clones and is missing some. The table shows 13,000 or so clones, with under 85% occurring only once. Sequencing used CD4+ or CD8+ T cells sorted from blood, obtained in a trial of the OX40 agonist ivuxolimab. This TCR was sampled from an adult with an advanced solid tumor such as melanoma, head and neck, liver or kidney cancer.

CDR3 sequence reads: CASSISGYLDRNEQFF. In DNA form, the CDR3 reads TGTGCCAGTAGTATTTCGGGGTACCTGGATCGTAATGAGCAGTTCTTC. V gene TRBV19 combines with J gene TRBJ2-1; weak D call: TRBD2 (5 bases). Germline CDR1 reads LNHDA; CDR2 reads SQIVND (reference sequence). Trimming pared 3 bases from V and 7 bases from J, leaving 19 bases between. The CDR3 sequence is 16 residues long.